Following are 32 T cell receptor beta chains from one sample sequenced in a study of siplizumab effects on memory and regulatory T cells. Measured with immunoSEQ multiplex PCR; TCRdb has only the in-frame clones, and not every one. Among about 82,000 clones listed, roughly 86% were seen once. Sequenced: Tregs sorted from blood. The origin of the receptors is a human donor in good health.

The sample holds one count of this clone. This chain connects TRBV6-6 to TRBJ2-3, with 7 bases aligning to TRBD2. This CDR3 region has 14 residues. V lost 4 bases to trimming and J lost 0 bases; unmatched junction nucleotides: 1. Germline CDR1 is MNHNY and CDR2 is SVGAGI (reference sequence). The CDR3 sequence: CASSLLASTDTQYF. The CDR3 region has the DNA TGTGCCAGCAGTTTACTAGCGAGCACAGATACGCAGTATTTT.

The V and J genes are TRBV29-1 and TRBJ2-3, with D uncertain. Germline loops: CDR1 SQVTM, CDR2 ANQGSEA. V lost 8 bases, J lost 6 bases, and 18 bases lay in between. This CDR3 contains 13 residues. The CDR3 DNA sequence: TGCAGCTCAGATTACATCGGGTCGGATACGCAGTATTTT. It is translated as CSSDYIGSDTQYF.

This clone has just one count. The chain employs TRBV15 and TRBJ1-1; TRBD1 is a possible D gene (6 bases). CDR1 and CDR2 from the germline V gene are LNHNV and YYDKDF (reference sequence). CDR3 length: 13 residues. The V gene lost 2 bases and the J gene lost 11 bases, with 15 bases spanning the gap. CDR3 loop: CATSRKIQGWAFF. The CDR3 DNA reads TGTGCCACCAGCAGAAAGATACAGGGATGGGCTTTCTTT.

The chain employs TRBV5-6 and TRBJ1-4, with TRBD1 identical over 9 bases. V shed 2 bases and J 4 bases; nucleotides not matched to a gene: 3. Germline V gene sequence: CDR1 SGHDT, CDR2 YYEEEE. This CDR3 has 15 amino acids. The CDR3 reads CASSLTGGDNEKLFF. CDR3 DNA sequence: TGTGCCAGCAGCTTAACAGGGGGCGATAATGAAAAACTGTTTTTT.

The V gene is TRBV5-5, the J gene TRBJ1-2; D is unresolved. The CDR3 covers 12 residues. The V gene lost 0 bases and the J gene lost 4 bases, with 4 bases spanning the gap. The germline V gene has CDR1 SGHKS and CDR2 YYEKEE (reference sequence). CDR3 bases: TGTGCCAGCAGCTTGGATATCTATGGCTACACCTTC. Residues: CASSLDIYGYTF.

The rearrangement joins TRBV6-5 to TRBJ1-6; 9 bases are shared with TRBD1. The V gene's germline CDR1 is MNHEY and CDR2 SVGAGI. The CDR3 runs to 14 residues. V was clipped by 6 bases and J by 9 bases; unmatched bases: 6. CDR3 sequence reads: CASRSTGGFSPLHF. CDR3 nucleotide sequence: TGTGCCAGCAGGAGCACAGGGGGCTTTTCACCCCTCCACTTT.

This clone has only one observation. This rearrangement joins TRBV4-2 to TRBJ2-5; D is uncertain. CDR3 size: 13 residues. The V end was cut by 4 bases, the J end by 4 bases, with 10 bases between. Germline V gives CDR1 LGHNA, CDR2 YNFKEQ. The CDR3 region has the DNA TGTGCCAGCAGCCGACCGGAAGGAGAGACCCAGTACTTC. Its translation: CASSRPEGETQYF.

This chain joins TRBV2 and TRBJ2-7; no firm D call. The CDR3 is 15 residues long. Trimming shortened V by 2 bases and J by 3 bases, and 14 bases separated the two germline ends. Germline assignment: CDR1 SNHLY and CDR2 FYNNEI. CDR3 nucleotide sequence: TGTGCCAGCAGTGAAAGCTCTGTCCCAGGCTACGAGCAGTACTTC. Translating it yields CASSESSVPGYEQYF.

V is TRBV19 and J is TRBJ2-2, with D possibly matching TRBD1 (6 bases). The CDR3 contains 13 residues. Deletions cut 8 bases from V and 1 base from J, with 8 bases between. Germline lookup yields CDR1 LNHDA and CDR2 SQIVND (reference sequence). CDR3 region: CASLDRNTGELFF. The CDR3 DNA follows: TGTGCCAGTCTGGACAGGAACACCGGGGAGCTGTTTTTT.

The chain is built from TRBV6-5 and TRBJ2-2, with TRBD2 identical over 10 bases. The CDR3 spans 15 residues. Per germline, CDR1 MNHEY and CDR2 SVGAGI. V trimming: 5 bases; J trimming: 3 bases; junction bases outside the gene matches: 3. CDR3 nucleotide sequence: TGTGCCAGCAGTCGGACTAGCGGCTACACCGGGGAGCTGTTTTTT. It yields the protein CASSRTSGYTGELFF.

The CDR3 region has the DNA TGTGCCAGCTCAACGGACGGGAGGGGAGGGACAGATACGCAGTATTTT. It specifies CASSTDGRGGTDTQYF. The chain couples TRBV18 to TRBJ2-3; the match to TRBD2 covers 8 bases. The CDR3 spans 16 residues. J was trimmed by 3 bases and V by 5 bases; bases with no gene match: 10. Germline V gives CDR1 KGHSH, CDR2 LQKENI.

The CDR3 loop is CASRTSGFTDTQYF. CDR3 coding DNA: TGCGCCAGCAGGACTAGCGGGTTCACAGATACGCAGTATTTT. This chain links TRBV5-1 with TRBJ2-3; 10 nucleotides agree with TRBD2. This CDR3 contains 14 residues. CDR1 SGHRS and CDR2 YFSETQ come from the germline V gene. J lost 2 bases, V lost 5 bases, and 2 bases had no gene match.

The chain joins TRBV15 to TRBJ2-4; 7 bases align to TRBD1. Germline V gene sequence: CDR1 LNHNV, CDR2 YYDKDF (reference sequence). The CDR3 is 15 residues long. The trim removed 1 base at V and 5 bases at J, leaving 5 bases unmatched. The CDR3 DNA sequence: TGTGCCACCAGCAGAGTTGTTCAGGGGGAAAACATTCAGTACTTC. As protein: CATSRVVQGENIQYF.

The chain employs TRBV7-9 and TRBJ2-7, with 8 bases that match TRBD1. This CDR3 region has 14 residues. The V gene end was trimmed by 1 base and the J gene end by 6 bases; junction bases not matched to a gene: 5. CDR1 SEHNR and CDR2 FQNEAQ come from the germline V gene (reference sequence). The CDR3 sequence: CASSLVGRGPEQYF. As DNA, the CDR3 is TGTGCCAGCAGCTTAGTCGGCAGGGGGCCCGAGCAGTACTTC.

The V gene is TRBV19, the J gene TRBJ2-5, with D tentatively TRBD1 (6 bases). This CDR3 region has 13 residues. Trimming pared 6 bases from V and 2 bases from J, leaving 10 bases between. Germline CDR1 LNHDA, CDR2 SQIVND (reference sequence). The CDR3 coding sequence is TGTGCCAGTAGGGCTAGGGGGCAAGAGACCCAGTACTTC. This codes for CASRARGQETQYF. The whole variable domain, remainder taken from reference TRBV19 and TRBJ2-5, is DGGITQSPKYLFRKEGQNVTLSCEQNLNHDAMYWYRQDPGQGLRLIYYSQIVNDFQKGDIAEGYSVSREKKESFPLTVTSAQKNPTAFYLCASRARGQETQYFGPGTRLLVL.

The table lists this clone with a count of one. The genes are TRBV19 and TRBJ2-5; weak D call: TRBD2 (6 bases). The CDR3 contains 14 residues. The ends were cut back, 5 bases at V and 2 bases at J, with 12 bases in the middle. Germline V gene data show CDR1 as LNHDA and CDR2 as SQIVND (reference sequence). The CDR3 loop reads CASSPRDLQETQYF. CDR3 DNA sequence: TGTGCCAGTAGTCCGAGGGACTTACAAGAGACCCAGTACTTC.

The rearrangement joins TRBV6-5 to TRBJ2-7; D may be TRBD2 (5 bases). Trimming left V 7 bases short and J 4 bases short, with 20 bases between. Germline-derived CDR1 and CDR2 are MNHEY and SVGAGI. The CDR3 spans 15 residues. CDR3 coding DNA: TGTGCCAGCACCCCCGTACGGGGAAGAACTTACGAGCAGTACTTC. Amino acids: CASTPVRGRTYEQYF.

The chain links TRBV25-1 to TRBJ2-1; D ambiguous. This CDR3 spans 11 amino acids. Germline assignment: CDR1 MGHDK and CDR2 SYGVNS. With 6 bases removed from V and 6 bases from J, the gap between germline ends came to 6 bases. CDR3 coding DNA: TGTGCCAGCAGGGACCTCAATGAGCAGTTCTTC. Its translation: CASRDLNEQFF.

This clone has only one observation. The rearrangement joins TRBV18 to TRBJ2-3; 7 positions agree with TRBD2. The ends lost 0 bases at V and 5 bases at J; junction bases unmatched: 2. CDR3 length: 14 amino acids. Germline V lookup: CDR1 KGHSH, CDR2 LQKENI. CDR3 loop: CASSPPGGLDTQYF. The CDR3 region has the DNA TGTGCCAGCTCACCACCGGGGGGGTTAGATACGCAGTATTTT.

The rearrangement links TRBV5-1 to TRBJ2-1; D possibly matches TRBD1 or TRBD2 (6 bases each). The CDR3 consists of 14 residues. Germline values: CDR1 SGHRS, CDR2 YFSETQ. The germline V and J ends were trimmed by 2 bases and 7 bases, with 13 bases remaining between them. As DNA, the CDR3 is TGCGCCAGCAGCTTAGGGGGGCATGTAAATGAGCAGTTCTTC. The encoded protein is CASSLGGHVNEQFF.

This clone was seen once. The chain uses TRBV7-2 and TRBJ2-6; D ambiguous. The V end lost 3 bases, the J end lost 4 bases, and 10 bases lay between the germline ends. The CDR3 totals 15 residues. Germline CDR1 SGHTA, CDR2 FQGNSA. CDR3 DNA sequence: TGTGCCAGCAGCTTTAATAGTCGAGGGGCCAACGTCCTGACTTTC. Translation gives CASSFNSRGANVLTF.

V is TRBV18 and J is TRBJ1-1; D is undetermined. CDR3 length: 13 residues. V was pared by 3 bases and J by 1 base, with 6 bases between. CDR1 and CDR2 from the germline V gene are KGHSH and LQKENI. CDR3 protein: CASSPTRNTEAFF. The CDR3 nucleotides read TGTGCCAGCTCACCGACCCGGAACACTGAAGCTTTCTTT.

V and J are TRBV2 and TRBJ1-5; D is undetermined. The ends were cut back, 5 bases at V and 1 base at J, with 6 bases in the middle. Germline V gene data show CDR1 as SNHLY and CDR2 as FYNNEI. CDR3 length equals 13 residues. DNA for the CDR3: TGTGCCAGCAGTTCTGACAGCAATCAGCCCCAGCATTTT. It codes for CASSSDSNQPQHF.

The rearrangement links TRBV28 to TRBJ2-7; 7 bases align to TRBD1. Germline loops: CDR1 MDHEN, CDR2 SYDVKM. The CDR3 is 16 amino acids. The ends lost 5 bases at V and 4 bases at J; junction bases unmatched: 14. The CDR3 sequence: CASSPLETGRRYEQYF. CDR3 bases: TGTGCCAGCAGTCCTCTTGAGACAGGGAGAAGGTACGAGCAGTACTTC.

The chain links TRBV6-5 to TRBJ1-1; D not resolved. Germline values: CDR1 MNHEY, CDR2 SVGAGI. V lost 2 bases and J 0 bases, leaving 10 bases between the germline ends. The CDR3 totals 15 residues. CDR3 DNA: TGTGCCAGCAGTTACACCCCAGGAATGAACACTGAAGCTTTCTTT. Protein sequence: CASSYTPGMNTEAFF.

The chain carries TRBV28 and TRBJ1-2; no firm D call. This CDR3 has 13 amino acids. Trimming removed 4 bases at V and 6 bases at J, with 12 bases between. Looked up from germline, CDR1 is MDHEN and CDR2 is SYDVKM. The CDR3 region has the DNA TGTGCCAGCAGTTCGAGCCCGCGGGATGGCTACACCTTC. Translated: CASSSSPRDGYTF.

This clone was detected only once. CDR3 sequence: CATSRAGRGRPFF. The DNA of the CDR3 is TGTGCCACCAGCAGAGCCGGCAGGGGGCGGCCTTTCTTT. This chain links TRBV15 with TRBJ1-1; 8 bases are a match to TRBD1. The CDR3 has 13 residues. V lost 1 base, J lost 12 bases, and 7 bases stayed unmatched. Germline-derived CDR1 and CDR2 are LNHNV and YYDKDF (reference sequence).

This clone was seen a handful of times. The V and J genes are TRBV9 and TRBJ1-2; 11 nucleotides match TRBD1. Germline V lookup: CDR1 SGDLS, CDR2 YYNGEE. CDR3 size: 14 residues. With 4 bases clipped from V and 4 bases from J, the junction kept 3 bases outside the gene matches. CDR3 sequence: CASSPGTGGYGYTF. In nucleotides, the CDR3 is TGTGCCAGCAGCCCCGGGACAGGGGGCTATGGCTACACCTTC.

This chain joins TRBV19 and TRBJ1-6; no definite D call. This CDR3 region has 13 residues. CDR1 LNHDA and CDR2 SQIVND come from the germline V gene (reference sequence). V lost 10 bases and J lost 5, with 12 bases in between. The CDR3 is CATSALNNSPLHF. The DNA for the CDR3 is TGTGCCACCTCAGCGCTAAATAATTCACCCCTCCACTTT.

This rearrangement joins TRBV7-3 to TRBJ2-1, with D hard to call. Germline lookup yields CDR1 SGHTA and CDR2 FQGTGA. The CDR3 totals 13 residues. The germline V and J ends were trimmed by 2 bases and 5 bases, with 7 bases remaining between them. The CDR3 nucleotides read TGTGCCAGCAGCTTACAAGGAAACAATGAGCAGTTCTTC. Translating gives CASSLQGNNEQFF. The full variable domain, rest sourced from reference TRBV7-3 and TRBJ2-1, is GAGVSQTPSNKVTEKGKYVELRCDPISGHTALYWYRQSLGQGPEFLIYFQGTGAADDSGLPNDRFFAVRPEGSVSTLKIQRTERGDSAVYLCASSLQGNNEQFFGPGTRLTVL.

V gene TRBV28 combines with J gene TRBJ1-6; D is perhaps TRBD1 (5 bases). There are 15 residues in the CDR3. The V end lost 0 bases, the J end lost 10 bases, and 13 bases lay between the germline ends. Germline values: CDR1 MDHEN, CDR2 SYDVKM. For the CDR3, the DNA is TGTGCCAGCAGTTTATGGGCAGGGATTGGGTCACCCCTCCACTTT. Residues: CASSLWAGIGSPLHF.

The chain couples TRBV28 to TRBJ2-2; D gene uncertain. Germline V gene lookup returns CDR1 MDHEN and CDR2 SYDVKM. V lost 1 base to trimming and J lost 4 bases, with 7 bases between them. The CDR3 has 14 residues. DNA for the CDR3: TGTGCCAGCAGTTTATCGGGTGGCACCGGGGAGCTGTTTTTT. This translates into CASSLSGGTGELFF.